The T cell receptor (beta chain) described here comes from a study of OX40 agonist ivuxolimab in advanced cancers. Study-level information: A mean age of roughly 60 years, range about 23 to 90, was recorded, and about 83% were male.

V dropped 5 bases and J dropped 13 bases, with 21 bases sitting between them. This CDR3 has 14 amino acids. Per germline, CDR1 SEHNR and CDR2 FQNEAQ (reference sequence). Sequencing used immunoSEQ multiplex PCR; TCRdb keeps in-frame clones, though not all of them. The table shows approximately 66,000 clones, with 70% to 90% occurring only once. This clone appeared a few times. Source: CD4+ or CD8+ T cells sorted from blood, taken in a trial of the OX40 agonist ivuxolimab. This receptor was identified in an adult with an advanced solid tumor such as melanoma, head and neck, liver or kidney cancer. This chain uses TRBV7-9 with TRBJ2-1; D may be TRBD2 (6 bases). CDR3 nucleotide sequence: TGTGCCAGCAGCCCGCGAAGCATACGGGAGTTTCAGTTCTTC. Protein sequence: CASSPRSIREFQFF.